This T cell receptor (beta chain) was sequenced in a study of cytomegalovirus exposure and HLA in healthy donors. PCR employed 60 Vbeta and 13 Jbeta primers. The method was immunoSEQ multiplex PCR; TCRdb's version includes in-frame clones alone and lacks a portion of them. The profile shows some 110,000 clones, 50% to 75% of them singletons. This clone appeared a few times. CDR3 length: 15 residues. The specimen sequenced was PBMCs. V usage is TRBV21-1 and J usage is TRBJ2-7; the D segment call TRBD2 is taken from the table without a DNA check. TRBV21-1 is a known pseudogene. The clonotype originates from a woman in her 40s in good health and CMV-seropositive. CDR3 sequence (DNA): TGTGCCAGCAGCAAAGTCACAGCGGTATCCTACGAGCAGTACTTC. This sequence encodes CASSKVTAVSYEQYF.